These 5 T cell receptor beta chains share one sample of origin, sequenced in a study of OX40 agonist ivuxolimab in advanced cancers. TCRdb keeps only in-frame clones here, not all; method: immunoSEQ multiplex PCR. The profile shows around 90,000 clones, 80% to 90% of them singletons. This sample comprised CD4+ or CD8+ T cells sorted from blood, obtained in a trial of the OX40 agonist ivuxolimab. The receptors were gathered from an adult with an advanced solid tumor such as melanoma, head and neck, liver or kidney cancer.

This clone was recorded only once. The chain recombines TRBV19 with TRBJ1-1; D unclear. The CDR3 is 14 residues long. The germline gives CDR1 LNHDA, CDR2 SQIVND (reference sequence). Deletions cut 5 bases from V and 1 base from J, with 11 bases between. The CDR3 protein is CASSPSTPNTEAFF. The CDR3 bases are TGTGCCAGTAGTCCATCTACTCCGAACACTGAAGCTTTCTTT.

The chain has TRBV9 and TRBJ1-1, with 7 bases lining up with TRBD1. This CDR3 comprises 16 residues. V lost 0 bases to trimming and J lost 7 bases; unmatched junction nucleotides: 12. Germline V gene lookup returns CDR1 SGDLS and CDR2 YYNGEE. The CDR3 DNA is TGTGCCAGCAGCGTAGGTCCGGGACAGTCTAATCTTGAAGCTTTCTTT. Translating gives CASSVGPGQSNLEAFF.

The chain joins TRBV5-8 to TRBJ1-2; a weak D match, TRBD1 (5 bases). Germline lookup yields CDR1 SGHTS and CDR2 YDEGEE. This CDR3 is 14 amino acids long. V shed 2 bases and J shed 6 bases, with 14 bases lying between them. The CDR3 DNA is TGTGCCAGCAGCTTTCAACAGGCCCCCCATGGCTACACCTTC. Translating gives CASSFQQAPHGYTF.

The DNA for the CDR3 is TGTGCCAGCAGCGAAAGCTCAGGGGGTTACGAGCAGTACTTC. It encodes CASSESSGGYEQYF. The gene calls are TRBV2 and TRBJ2-7; 7 nucleotides align to TRBD1. Per the germline V gene, CDR1 is SNHLY and CDR2 is FYNNEI. The CDR3 length is 14 residues. V shed 6 bases and J 4 bases; nucleotides not matched to a gene: 9.

The rearrangement joins TRBV4-3 to TRBJ2-1, with unresolved D. There are 15 residues in the CDR3. The germline CDR1 and CDR2 sequences are LGHNA and YSLEER. With 1 base removed from V and 1 base from J, the gap between germline ends came to 8 bases. CDR3 coding DNA: TGCGCCAGCAGCCAAGGACGGTGGTCCTACAATGAGCAGTTCTTC. Protein: CASSQGRWSYNEQFF.